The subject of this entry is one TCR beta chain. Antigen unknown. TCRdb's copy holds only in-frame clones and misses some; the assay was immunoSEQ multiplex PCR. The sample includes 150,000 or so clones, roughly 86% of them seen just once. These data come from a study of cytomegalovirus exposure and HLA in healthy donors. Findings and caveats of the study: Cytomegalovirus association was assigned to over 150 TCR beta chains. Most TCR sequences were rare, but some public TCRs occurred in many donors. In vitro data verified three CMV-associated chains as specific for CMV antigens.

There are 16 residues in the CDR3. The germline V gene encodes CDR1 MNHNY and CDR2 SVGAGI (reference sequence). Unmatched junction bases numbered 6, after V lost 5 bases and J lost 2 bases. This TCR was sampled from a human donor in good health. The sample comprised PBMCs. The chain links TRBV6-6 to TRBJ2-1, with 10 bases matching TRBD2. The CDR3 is CASSISGGVPYNEQFF. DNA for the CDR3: TGTGCCAGCAGTATCAGCGGGGGGGTCCCCTACAATGAGCAGTTCTTC.